The clone carrying this T cell receptor (beta chain) came up many times. What it recognizes is unknown. TCRdb recomputed calls from the 5' RACE reads with MiXCR, one row per CDR3 protein. The table records 200,000 to 250,000 distinct CDR3 sequences, roughly 10% of them present only once. CDR1 is DFQATT, CDR2 SNEGSKA, per germline (reference sequence). Deletions cut 7 bases from V and 4 bases from J, with 13 bases between. The CDR3 spans 13 residues. These data are taken from a study of CD8 T cells in ankylosing spondylitis. Regarding the study as a whole: Earlier work had already found some motif variants in reactive arthritis synovial fluid and blood. Within ankylosing spondylitis blood, a TCR beta motif made up of roughly eight highly homologous variants appeared to be characteristic.

V is TRBV20-1 and J is TRBJ2-2; possibly TRBD1 for D (6 bases). This TCR came from a male donor with ankylosing spondylitis or in good health (not recorded which). Sequenced: blood, either unsorted or a sorted T cell fraction (not recorded which). Written as DNA, the CDR3 is TGCAGTGTACACGGACAGCCCACCGGGGAGCTGTTTTTT. This sequence encodes CSVHGQPTGELFF.